This T cell receptor (beta chain) was recorded in a study of CD4+ T cells in melanoma. Broader study findings: CD8+ T cell, macrophage and B cell function reportedly correlated with neoantigen-specific CD4+ T cells. Neoantigen-specific CD4+ T cells in melanoma reportedly had diverse differentiation states.

About this clone itself: What it binds is unknown.

Per the germline V gene, CDR1 is SNHLY and CDR2 is FYNNEI. V lost 7 bases, J lost 0 bases, and 6 bases lay in between. This CDR3 is 12 amino acids long. The table came from immunoSEQ multiplex PCR; TCRdb's copy has only in-frame clones and leaves some out. The sample contains some 14,000 clones, 65% to 85% of which appear only once. The sequence was obtained from a human donor with melanoma. This chain uses TRBV2 with TRBJ1-2; D call uncertain. Sequenced: cells from a culture (not recorded whether cultured in vitro). CDR3: CASTRANYGYTF. In DNA, the CDR3 is TGTGCCAGCACGCGGGCTAACTATGGCTACACCTTC.